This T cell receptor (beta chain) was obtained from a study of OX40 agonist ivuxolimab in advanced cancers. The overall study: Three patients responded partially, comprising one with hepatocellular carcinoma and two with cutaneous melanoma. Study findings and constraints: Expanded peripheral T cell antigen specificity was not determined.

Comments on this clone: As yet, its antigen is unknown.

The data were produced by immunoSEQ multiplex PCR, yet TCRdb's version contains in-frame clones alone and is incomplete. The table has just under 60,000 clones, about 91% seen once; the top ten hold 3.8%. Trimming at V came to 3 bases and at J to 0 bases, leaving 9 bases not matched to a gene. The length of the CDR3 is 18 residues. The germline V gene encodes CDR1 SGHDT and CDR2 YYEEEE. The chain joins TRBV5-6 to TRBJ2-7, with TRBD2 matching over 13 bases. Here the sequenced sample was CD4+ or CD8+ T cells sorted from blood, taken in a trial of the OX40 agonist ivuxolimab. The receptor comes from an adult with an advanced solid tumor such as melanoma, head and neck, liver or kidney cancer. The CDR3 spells CASSSGLAGETSSYEQYF. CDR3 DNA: TGTGCCAGCAGCTCCGGACTAGCGGGAGAAACATCCTCCTACGAGCAGTACTTC. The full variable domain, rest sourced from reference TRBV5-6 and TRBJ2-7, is DAGVTQSPTHLIKTRGQQVTLRCSPKSGHDTVSWYQQALGQGPQFIFQYYEEEERQRGNFPDRFSGHQFPNYSSELNVNALLLGDSALYLCASSSGLAGETSSYEQYFGPGTRLTVT.